This entry lists 23 T cell receptor beta chains sequenced from one sample in a study of T-cell memory formation after mild COVID-19. TCRdb processed the 5' RACE reads anew with MiXCR; each CDR3 protein has one entry. Of approximately 290,000 distinct CDR3 sequences listed, approximately 20% are singletons. Sample: PBMCs or a T cell subset sorted from them (not recorded which). The receptors were gathered from a man younger than 30 who had mild COVID-19 (a few samples of this study predate the infection). Cell type and time point are not known.

The rearrangement uses TRBV27 and TRBJ2-7; D possibly uses TRBD1 or TRBD2 (5 bases each). There are 14 residues in the CDR3. The V end lost 6 bases, the J end lost 0 bases, and 12 bases lay between the germline ends. Germline V gives CDR1 MNHEY, CDR2 SMNVEV (reference sequence). The CDR3 here is CASRPGHSSYEQYF. CDR3 coding DNA: TGTGCCAGCAGGCCGGGGCATAGCTCCTACGAGCAGTACTTC.

This clonotype was found a few times. The CDR3: CASSTGLAGARYF. The CDR3 bases are TGTGCCAGCAGCACGGGGCTAGCGGGAGCCAGATACTTC. The V gene is TRBV7-3, the J gene TRBJ2-5, with 10 bases that match TRBD2. The trim removed 5 bases at V and 14 bases at J, leaving 11 bases unmatched. Germline loops: CDR1 SGHTA, CDR2 FQGTGA. The CDR3 has 13 residues.

The chain recombines TRBV19 with TRBJ2-5, with D perhaps matching TRBD1 or TRBD2 (5 bases each). Trimming stripped 5 bases from V and 4 bases from J, with 14 bases between. The germline V gene encodes CDR1 LNHDA and CDR2 SQIVND (reference sequence). The CDR3 totals 14 residues. The CDR3: CASSPYPGRETQYF. CDR3 bases: TGTGCCAGTAGTCCCTACCCAGGGAGAGAGACCCAGTACTTC.

A few counts support this clonotype. V gene TRBV5-6 combines with J gene TRBJ1-5, with D possibly being TRBD1 (5 bases). Germline V gene lookup returns CDR1 SGHDT and CDR2 YYEEEE. The CDR3 is 15 amino acids. V gave up 2 bases and J gave up 5 bases, with 14 bases separating them. The CDR3 region is CASSLSGAGHQPQHF. CDR3 nucleotides: TGTGCCAGCAGCTTATCCGGGGCCGGGCATCAGCCCCAGCATTTT.

The chain recombines TRBV5-1 with TRBJ2-3; 10 bases agree with TRBD1. Germline V gene data show CDR1 as SGHRS and CDR2 as YFSETQ. V was pared by 3 bases and J by 2 bases, with 6 bases of the junction left unmatched. The CDR3 loop spans 16 amino acids. The CDR3 here is CASSSMGTGDTDTQYF. The CDR3 coding sequence is TGCGCCAGCAGCTCCATGGGGACAGGGGACACAGATACGCAGTATTTT.

This clonotype was counted between two and nine times. This chain connects TRBV29-1 to TRBJ1-1; D possibly corresponds to TRBD1 (6 bases). Trimming cost V 7 bases and J 1 base, with 10 bases left between them. The CDR3 is 12 amino acids. CDR1 is SQVTM and CDR2 is ANQGSEA in the germline V gene. In DNA, the CDR3 is TGCAGCGCAACGGACAGGAACACTGAAGCTTTCTTT. Protein sequence: CSATDRNTEAFF. Looking up the rest from reference TRBV29-1 and TRBJ1-1 gives the full variable domain: SAVISQKPSRDICQRGTSLTIQCQVDSQVTMMFWYRQQPGQSLTLIATANQGSEATYESGFVIDKFPISRPNLTFSTLTVSNMSPEDSSIYLCSATDRNTEAFFGQGTRLTVV.

The chain combines TRBV4-3 with TRBJ2-3, with a tentative D call TRBD2 (6 bases). This CDR3 is built from 15 residues. Germline V gene data show CDR1 as LGHNA and CDR2 as YSLEER. The V and J ends lost 2 bases and 1 base respectively, with 10 bases between them. CDR3 residues: CASSQWGDGTDTQYF. The CDR3 DNA is TGCGCCAGCAGCCAATGGGGGGATGGCACAGATACGCAGTATTTT.

This clonotype has a handful of counts. This rearrangement joins TRBV28 to TRBJ2-2; weak D call: TRBD1 (5 bases). Germline V gene data show CDR1 as MDHEN and CDR2 as SYDVKM. The CDR3 is 12 amino acids. Trimming took off 10 bases at V and 7 bases at J, with 13 bases between the two ends. CDR3 sequence reads: CATQGNGGELFF. The CDR3 DNA follows: TGTGCCACCCAGGGTAATGGCGGGGAGCTGTTTTTT.

The sample holds a few counts of this clonotype. The chain couples TRBV5-1 to TRBJ2-5, with 14 bases lining up with TRBD2. The CDR3 covers 16 residues. Germline loops: CDR1 SGHRS, CDR2 YFSETQ. The J segment lost 4 bases and the V segment lost 4 bases, leaving 6 bases of the junction unmatched. CDR3 in amino acids: CASSGTSGGYRETQYF. DNA for the CDR3: TGCGCCAGCAGCGGGACTAGCGGGGGATATCGAGAGACCCAGTACTTC. The complete variable domain, with remaining parts taken from reference TRBV5-1 and TRBJ2-5, reads KAGVTQTPRYLIKTRGQQVTLSCSPISGHRSVSWYQQTPGQGLQFLFEYFSETQRNKGNFPGRFSGRQFSNSRSEMNVSTLELGDSALYLCASSGTSGGYRETQYFGPGTRLLVL.

The V gene is TRBV12-3 or TRBV12-4, the J gene TRBJ2-1; 10 bases align to TRBD1. The CDR3 is 17 amino acids. Trimming took 1 base from V and 6 from J; bases not matched to a gene: 9. The CDR3 protein is CASSLEFRQGAANEQFF. The CDR3 coding sequence is TGTGCCAGCAGTTTAGAATTTCGACAGGGGGCGGCCAATGAGCAGTTCTTC.

This clonotype was picked up a small number of times. The genes are TRBV9 and TRBJ2-2; 8 bases agree with TRBD1. J gave up 4 bases and V 1 base, and 3 bases lay outside the gene matches. Germline lookup yields CDR1 SGDLS and CDR2 YYNGEE. CDR3 length: 15 residues. CDR3 nucleotide sequence: TGTGCCAGCAGCGTAACCCAGGGGGCCACCGGGGAGCTGTTTTTT. Its translation: CASSVTQGATGELFF.

This clonotype was counted a few times. The chain combines TRBV4-1 with TRBJ1-2; no clear D. Germline V lookup: CDR1 MGHRA, CDR2 YSYEKL. V was pared by 2 bases and J by 0 bases, with 13 bases between. The length of the CDR3 is 16 residues. The CDR3 DNA is TGCGCCAGCAGCCAACGGAGCGTAGGCCCTAACTATGGCTACACCTTC. Translating it yields CASSQRSVGPNYGYTF.

This clonotype was detected ten times or more. The chain's CDR3 is CASSLASGVHTDTQYF. CDR3 bases: TGTGCCAGCAGCTTAGCATCAGGGGTCCACACAGATACGCAGTATTTT. The V gene is TRBV7-9, the J gene TRBJ2-3; possible D gene TRBD1, 6 bases. Germline CDR1 SEHNR, CDR2 FQNEAQ (reference sequence). V was cut by 0 bases and J by 2 bases, with 12 bases left in between. This CDR3 has 16 amino acids.

The V and J genes are TRBV3-1 and TRBJ1-1, with 8 bases that match TRBD1. The CDR3 length is 14 residues. The germline V gene has CDR1 LGHDT and CDR2 YNNKEL (reference sequence). After removal of 3 bases from V and 4 bases from J, the junction contained 4 bases not matched to a gene. CDR3 sequence reads: CASSQRDRGTEAFF. DNA for the CDR3: TGTGCCAGCAGCCAGCGAGACAGGGGCACTGAAGCTTTCTTT.

The chain recombines TRBV6-5 with TRBJ2-7, with D tentatively TRBD1 (6 bases). The CDR3 contains 15 residues. Germline CDR1 is MNHEY and CDR2 is SVGAGI. V lost 6 bases and J 4 bases, leaving 19 bases between the germline ends. CDR3 residues: CASRPGDPRAYEQYF. The CDR3 coding sequence is TGTGCCAGCAGGCCAGGGGACCCCAGGGCGTACGAGCAGTACTTC.

This clonotype was seen a handful of times. V and J are TRBV29-1 and TRBJ1-6, with no clear D. V gave up 4 bases and J gave up 9 bases, with 13 bases separating them. The CDR3 runs to 13 residues. Germline-derived CDR1 and CDR2 are SQVTM and ANQGSEA. DNA of the CDR3: TGCAGCGTTGCCGCCCCAGGAGGTTCACCCCTCCACTTT. As protein: CSVAAPGGSPLHF.

V is TRBV5-1 and J is TRBJ1-1; no reliable D call. The CDR3 length is 14 residues. The V end lost 3 bases, the J end lost 1 base, and 10 bases lay between the germline ends. Germline CDR1 SGHRS, CDR2 YFSETQ. The CDR3 loop reads CASSWSISNTEAFF. The CDR3 bases are TGCGCCAGCAGCTGGTCCATTTCGAACACTGAAGCTTTCTTT. The full variable domain, in which reference TRBV5-1 and TRBJ1-1 provide the parts outside the CDR3, is KAGVTQTPRYLIKTRGQQVTLSCSPISGHRSVSWYQQTPGQGLQFLFEYFSETQRNKGNFPGRFSGRQFSNSRSEMNVSTLELGDSALYLCASSWSISNTEAFFGQGTRLTVV.

The V and J genes are TRBV4-1 and TRBJ2-1, with 12 bases aligning to TRBD2. V lost 1 base to trimming and J lost 8 bases; unmatched junction nucleotides: 3. This CDR3 is built from 15 residues. Germline V CDR1 and CDR2: MGHRA, YSYEKL. Here the CDR3 DNA reads TGCGCCAGCAGCCAAGTACTAGCGGGGGGCCATGAGCAGTTCTTC. As protein: CASSQVLAGGHEQFF.

In this sample, this clonotype turned up a few times. This chain links TRBV5-1 with TRBJ2-3; 8 nucleotides agree with TRBD1. This CDR3 region has 16 residues. V lost 4 bases, J lost 1 base, and 8 bases stayed unmatched. Germline CDR1 reads SGHRS; CDR2 reads YFSETQ. The CDR3 sequence is CASSPGLDRGTDTQYF. The CDR3 bases are TGCGCCAGCAGCCCCGGTCTGGACAGGGGCACAGATACGCAGTATTTT. The full variable domain, in which reference TRBV5-1 and TRBJ2-3 provide the parts outside the CDR3, is KAGVTQTPRYLIKTRGQQVTLSCSPISGHRSVSWYQQTPGQGLQFLFEYFSETQRNKGNFPGRFSGRQFSNSRSEMNVSTLELGDSALYLCASSPGLDRGTDTQYFGPGTRLTVL.

This clonotype was seen a handful of times. The chain combines TRBV7-9 with TRBJ2-3, with TRBD2 identical over 7 bases. The V and J ends lost 0 bases and 6 bases, in that order; junction bases with no gene match: 6. This CDR3 comprises 15 residues. Germline CDR1 and CDR2: SEHNR and FQNEAQ (reference sequence). The CDR3 DNA is TGTGCCAGCAGCTTAGCCGCTGCGGGGGTGGATACGCAGTATTTT. It specifies CASSLAAAGVDTQYF.

This clonotype appeared a few times. V gene TRBV20-1 combines with J gene TRBJ2-2; D may correspond to TRBD1 or TRBD2 (5 bases each). V lost 5 bases to trimming and J lost 3 bases, with 10 bases between them. Germline values: CDR1 DFQATT, CDR2 SNEGSKA (reference sequence). This CDR3 contains 13 residues. CDR3 sequence: CSARDRYTGELFF. The CDR3 DNA sequence: TGCAGTGCTCGGGACCGCTACACCGGGGAGCTGTTTTTT.

J is TRBJ2-3 and V is TRBV5-5; D is unclear. The CDR3 is 13 amino acids. V gave up 0 bases and J gave up 4 bases, with 6 bases separating them. Germline CDR1 SGHKS, CDR2 YYEKEE (reference sequence). The CDR3 here is CASSLDGPDTQYF. The CDR3, as DNA: TGTGCCAGCAGCTTGGATGGGCCAGATACGCAGTATTTT.

This clonotype turned up a few times. This sequence joins TRBV4-3 and TRBJ1-4; D gene uncertain. Germline V lookup: CDR1 LGHNA, CDR2 YSLEER. The CDR3 extends over 15 amino acids. V was cut by 0 bases and J by 8 bases, with 13 bases left in between. The CDR3 nucleotides are TGCGCCAGCAGCCAAGATTCAGTTCCCGGAGAAAAACTGTTTTTT. This codes for CASSQDSVPGEKLFF.